This T cell receptor (beta chain) was documented in a study of Tregs in tolerant kidney transplant recipients. Per the germline V gene, CDR1 is SGHNT and CDR2 is YYREEE (reference sequence). The V gene end was trimmed by 3 bases and the J gene end by 2 bases; junction bases not matched to a gene: 12. CDR3 length equals 19 residues. Profiling relied on immunoSEQ multiplex PCR, and the TCRdb table lists in-frame clones only, not all of them. This sample has roughly 49,000 clones; about 90% occur once, and the top ten carry around 0.7%. This chain uses TRBV5-4 with TRBJ1-5; 12 nucleotides line up with TRBD1. This clonotype originated in a human donor in good health. Sequenced: Tregs from blood. As DNA, the CDR3 is TGTGCCAGCAGCTCGACCGGGACAGGGGGCGATTATCGCAATCAGCCCCAGCATTTT. Amino acids: CASSSTGTGGDYRNQPQHF.